Listed below are T cell receptor beta chains from one sample, sequenced in a study of blood T cells in healthy people across ages. TCRdb called the 5' RACE reads again in MiXCR, with one record for every CDR3 protein. The data show around 1,900,000 distinct CDR3 sequences, about two fifths seen once. The sequencing sample was made of blood. The receptors stem from a human donor in good health. Each CDR3 is given with its conserved first and last residue. D genes are given only for firm matches. Expanded clones are given a class, and other clones once, few, many or no size at all.

J,D,size,V,DNA,CDR3
TRBJ2-1,TRBD2,NA,TRBV5-1,TGCGCCAGCAGCGCCGTAGCGGGGGGGCTCCCATCCTACAATGAGCAGTTCTTC,CASSAVAGGLPSYNEQFF
TRBJ1-5,NA,NA,TRBV20-1,TGCAGTGCTAGAGATCACAGGTCCGGTCAGCCCCAGCATTTT,CSARDHRSGQPQHF
TRBJ1-4,NA,NA,TRBV19,TGTGCCACCGGAGCAGGGAATAGGGAAAAACTGTTTTTT,CATGAGNREKLFF
TRBJ1-5,NA,NA,TRBV20-1,TGCAGTGCTAGTGGGGGGGCCGGCCAGCCCCAGCATTTT,CSASGGAGQPQHF
TRBJ1-1,TRBD1,few,TRBV6-6,TGTGCCAGCAGTACCCAGGGGGTGAACACTGAAGCTTTCTTT,CASSTQGVNTEAFF
TRBJ2-5,TRBD2,NA,TRBV20-1,TGCAGTGCTAGGCCGTCACTAGCGGGCGGGCAGACCCAGTACTTC,CSARPSLAGGQTQYF
TRBJ1-2,NA,NA,TRBV20-1,TGCAGTGCTAGAAGAATCGGGGCCCACGGCTACACCTTC,CSARRIGAHGYTF
TRBJ2-1,NA,NA,TRBV20-1,TGCAGTGCTAGCCACCAGGACATCTCCTACAATGAGCAGTTCTTC,CSASHQDISYNEQFF
TRBJ2-5,TRBD1,few,TRBV24-1,TGTCCCCTACGAGGTAACAGGGGGCGCGGAGAGACCCAGTACTTC,CPLRGNRGRGETQYF
TRBJ1-4,NA,few,TRBV5-1,TGCGCCAGCAGCCCGACAGGAGAGAATGAAAAACTGTTTTTT,CASSPTGENEKLFF
TRBJ1-4,TRBD1,NA,TRBV7-8,TGTGCCAGCAGCTTGGACAGGGATTCGGAAAAACTGTTTTTT,CASSLDRDSEKLFF
TRBJ1-2,TRBD1,NA,TRBV27,TGTGCCAGCGGTCCAGGGGGCCCCTATGGCTACACCTTC,CASGPGGPYGYTF
TRBJ2-4,NA,NA,TRBV14,TGTGCCAGCAGCCAAGAATTAGTCAAAAACATTCAGTACTTC,CASSQELVKNIQYF
TRBJ2-3,TRBD1,once,TRBV9,TGTGCCAGCAGCGGCGAGGGACAGACCACAGGTACGCAGTATTTT,CASSGEGQTTGTQYF
TRBJ2-3,TRBD2,NA,TRBV20-1,TGCAGTGCTAGCCTAGCGGGGGGGCGCACAGATACGCAGTATTTT,CSASLAGGRTDTQYF
TRBJ2-1,NA,few,TRBV20-1,TGCAGTGCTAGACGCATCGGGTCCCCGGGCGACAATGAGCAGTTCTTC,CSARRIGSPGDNEQFF
TRBJ2-7,NA,NA,TRBV28,TGTGCCAGCAGTATACCCGGGTTCGGGTACGAGCAGTACTTC,CASSIPGFGYEQYF
TRBJ1-2,NA,few,TRBV27,TGTGCCAGCAGTTTGGGCCCCGGGACAAGTAAAACTGGCTACACCTTC,CASSLGPGTSKTGYTF
TRBJ1-1,NA,few,TRBV14,TGTGCCAGCAGCCAGAAACAGATCAACACTGAAGCTTTCTTT,CASSQKQINTEAFF
TRBJ2-7,NA,NA,TRBV4-1,TGCGCCAGCAGCCAAGTGCTCCGGGACGGCCGTTCCTACGAGCAGTACTTC,CASSQVLRDGRSYEQYF
TRBJ2-7,TRBD2,NA,TRBV10-3,TGTGCCATAGCGGGGGGGCGAAGTGACGAGCAGTACTTC,CAIAGGRSDEQYF
TRBJ2-1,TRBD2,NA,TRBV7-2,TGTGCCAGCAGCTTCCAAGCCGGGGGGGGCTCCTACAATGAGCAGTTCTTC,CASSFQAGGGSYNEQFF
TRBJ1-1,NA,few,TRBV7-3,TGTGCCAGCAGCTTGACAGCCTACACTGAAGCTTTCTTT,CASSLTAYTEAFF
TRBJ2-7,TRBD1,NA,TRBV7-9,TGTGCCAGCAAACGGGACAGGGACTACGAGCAGTACTTC,CASKRDRDYEQYF
TRBJ1-4,TRBD1,NA,TRBV7-2,TGTGCCAGCAGCGCTTTCGGGACAGGGGCAGGAAAACTGTTTTTT,CASSAFGTGAGKLFF
TRBJ2-5,NA,NA,TRBV15,TGTGCCACCAGCAGGGGACTTCTGTACCAAGAGACCCAGTACTTC,CATSRGLLYQETQYF
TRBJ2-1,TRBD1,NA,TRBV5-1,TGCGCCGGCAGCTTGGGACAGGGGCGTCACAATGAGCAGTTCTTC,CAGSLGQGRHNEQFF
TRBJ2-3,NA,NA,TRBV20-1,TGCAGTGCTAGCGAGTGGGGGATTGGGGCAGATACGCAGTATTTT,CSASEWGIGADTQYF
TRBJ2-7,NA,NA,TRBV5-5,TGTGCCAGCAGCTTGGACCGGGATGATGGATACGAGCAGTACTTC,CASSLDRDDGYEQYF
TRBJ1-1,NA,NA,TRBV12-3/TRBV12-4,TGTGCCAGCAGTCCTTATATCGACAGGAACACTGAAGCTTTCTTT,CASSPYIDRNTEAFF
TRBJ2-1,NA,NA,TRBV7-6,TGTGCCAGCAGCTCAAATATAGCGGCGGATGAGTATGAGCAGTTCTTC,CASSSNIAADEYEQFF
TRBJ2-3,NA,NA,TRBV4-2,TGTGCCAGCAGCCAAGTTGTGGGGGATACGCAGTATTTT,CASSQVVGDTQYF
TRBJ2-1,NA,NA,TRBV18,TGTGCCAGCTCACCGGGGTTACCTACCTACAATGAGCAGTTCTTC,CASSPGLPTYNEQFF
TRBJ2-7,TRBD1,NA,TRBV12-3/TRBV12-4,TGTGCCAGCAGTTTAATGGTGTGGGGACAGGGGGCATCCTACGAGCAGTACTTC,CASSLMVWGQGASYEQYF
TRBJ1-1,NA,NA,TRBV28,TGTGCCAGCAGTCCCATACCCAGAGTGAACACTGAAGCTTTCTTT,CASSPIPRVNTEAFF
TRBJ1-2,TRBD1,NA,TRBV6-2/TRBV6-3,TGTGCCGGCAGTTACTTGGGGACTTCGACAGGGGCGAAAATTAACTATGGCTACACCTTC,CAGSYLGTSTGAKINYGYTF
TRBJ2-2,NA,NA,TRBV6-2/TRBV6-3,TGTGCCAGCAGTTACTTCCTAGGGCTAGACGACACCGGGGAGCTGTTTTTT,CASSYFLGLDDTGELFF
TRBJ2-2,NA,NA,TRBV7-8,TGTGCCAGCAGCTTATGGCCGACATTGAACACCGGGGGGCTGTTTTTT,CASSLWPTLNTGGLFF
TRBJ1-5,TRBD1,NA,TRBV4-2,TGTGCCAGCAGCCAAGGGGGGACAGGGGAACTAAATCAGCCCCAGCATTTT,CASSQGGTGELNQPQHF
TRBJ2-7,NA,NA,TRBV12-3/TRBV12-4,TGTGCCAGCAGATATAAGGACGGATACGAGCAGTACTTC,CASRYKDGYEQYF
TRBJ2-1,NA,NA,TRBV7-3,TGTGCCAGCAGCCCCCTCGGTGGACGGAACTACAATGAGCAGTTCTTC,CASSPLGGRNYNEQFF
TRBJ1-1,NA,few,TRBV15,TGTGCCACCAGCAGAGATCGGGGGGACACTGAAGCTTTCTTT,CATSRDRGDTEAFF
TRBJ1-2,NA,NA,TRBV7-2,TGTGCCAGCAGCTTAGAGGCTGAGGAGTTGGGCTACACCTTC,CASSLEAEELGYTF
TRBJ2-4,TRBD1,NA,TRBV3-1,TGTGCCAGCAGCGTAGTAGAGGACAGGGCTGAGCGGTACTTC,CASSVVEDRAERYF
TRBJ1-6,NA,NA,TRBV30,TGTGCCTGGAAGCAGGGAAGTTTTTCACCCCTCCACTTT,CAWKQGSFSPLHF
TRBJ1-2,NA,few,TRBV12-3/TRBV12-4,TGTGCCAGCAGTTCACCCTCCGCGGCAGGGCTACTATATGGCTACACCTTC,CASSSPSAAGLLYGYTF
TRBJ2-5,TRBD1,few,TRBV6-5,TGTGCCAGCAGTTACTCGGGGGGACAGGGGTTGTGGGAGCAGTACTTC,CASSYSGGQGLWEQYF
TRBJ2-5,TRBD1,many,TRBV6-1,TGTGCCAGCAGTGAATTAACAGGGGGCCAAGAGACCCAGTACTTC,CASSELTGGQETQYF
TRBJ2-3,TRBD1,few,TRBV24-1,TGTGCCACCGGTACAGGGGGTAGCACAGATACGCAGTATTTT,CATGTGGSTDTQYF
TRBJ1-5,TRBD1,NA,TRBV24-1,TGTGCCACCAGTGGCCCTCCCGGGACAGGGATCAATCAGCCCCAGCATTTT,CATSGPPGTGINQPQHF
TRBJ2-7,NA,few,TRBV9,TGTGCCAGCAGCGTAGGGGCAGGGGACGCCTACGAGCAGTACTTC,CASSVGAGDAYEQYF
TRBJ2-1,NA,few,TRBV29-1,TGCAGCGTTGACGGGCAGGGTGGCCTCAATGAACAGTTCTTC,CSVDGQGGLNEQFF
TRBJ2-3,NA,NA,TRBV4-2,TGTGCCAGCAGCCAAGATATGACCCGCACAGATACGCAGTATTTT,CASSQDMTRTDTQYF
TRBJ2-3,NA,NA,TRBV9,TGTGCCAGCAGCTTGCCGGCTGAACGAAGCACAGATACGCAGTATTTT,CASSLPAERSTDTQYF